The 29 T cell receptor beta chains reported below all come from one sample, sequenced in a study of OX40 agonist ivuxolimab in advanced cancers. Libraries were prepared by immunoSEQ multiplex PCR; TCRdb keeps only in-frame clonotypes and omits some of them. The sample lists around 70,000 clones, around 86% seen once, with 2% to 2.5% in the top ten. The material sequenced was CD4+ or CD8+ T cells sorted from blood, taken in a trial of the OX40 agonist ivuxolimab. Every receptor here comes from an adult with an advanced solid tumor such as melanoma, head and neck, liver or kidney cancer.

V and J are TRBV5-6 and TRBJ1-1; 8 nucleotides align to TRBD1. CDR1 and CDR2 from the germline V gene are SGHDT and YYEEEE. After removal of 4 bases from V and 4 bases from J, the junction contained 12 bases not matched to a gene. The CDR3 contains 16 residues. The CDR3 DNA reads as TGTGCCAGCAGCGTGAACAGGGGGATTTGGGGCACTGAAGCTTTCTTT. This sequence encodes CASSVNRGIWGTEAFF.

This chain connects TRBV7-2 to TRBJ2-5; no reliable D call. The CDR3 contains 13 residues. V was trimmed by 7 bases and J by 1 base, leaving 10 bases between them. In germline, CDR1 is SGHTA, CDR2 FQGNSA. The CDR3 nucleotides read TGTGCCAGCACGCCTGGCCCCCAAGAGACCCAGTACTTC. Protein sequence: CASTPGPQETQYF.

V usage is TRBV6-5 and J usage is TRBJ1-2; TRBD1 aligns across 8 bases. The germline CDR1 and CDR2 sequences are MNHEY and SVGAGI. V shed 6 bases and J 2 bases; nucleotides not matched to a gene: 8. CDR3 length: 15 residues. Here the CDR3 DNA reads TGTGCCAGCAGCGTGGACAGGGCAGTAAACTATGGCTACACCTTC. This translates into CASSVDRAVNYGYTF.

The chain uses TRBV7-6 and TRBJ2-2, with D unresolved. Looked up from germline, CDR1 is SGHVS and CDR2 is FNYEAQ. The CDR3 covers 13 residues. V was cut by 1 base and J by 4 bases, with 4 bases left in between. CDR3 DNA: TGTGCCAGCAGCTTAGAAGGCACCGGGGAGCTGTTTTTT. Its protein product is CASSLEGTGELFF.

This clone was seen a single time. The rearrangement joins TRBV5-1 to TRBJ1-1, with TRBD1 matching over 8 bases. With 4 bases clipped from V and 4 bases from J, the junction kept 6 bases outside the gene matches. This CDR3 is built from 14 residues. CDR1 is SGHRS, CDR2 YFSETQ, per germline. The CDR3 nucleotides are TGCGCCAGCAGCAATACAGGGGGAGGCACTGAAGCTTTCTTT. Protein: CASSNTGGGTEAFF.

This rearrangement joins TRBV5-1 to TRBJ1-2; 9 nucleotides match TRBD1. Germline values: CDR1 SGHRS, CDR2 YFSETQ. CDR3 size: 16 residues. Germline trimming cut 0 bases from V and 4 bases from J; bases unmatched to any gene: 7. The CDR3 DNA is TGCGCCAGCAGCTTGGAGGGACAGGGTATGAGCTATGGCTACACCTTC. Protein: CASSLEGQGMSYGYTF.

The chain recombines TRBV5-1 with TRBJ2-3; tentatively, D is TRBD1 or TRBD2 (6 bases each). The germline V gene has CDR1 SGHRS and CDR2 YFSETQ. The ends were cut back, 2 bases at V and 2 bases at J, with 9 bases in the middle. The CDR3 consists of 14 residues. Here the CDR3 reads CASSLGGITDTQYF. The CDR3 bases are TGCGCCAGCAGCTTAGGGGGGATCACAGATACGCAGTATTTT. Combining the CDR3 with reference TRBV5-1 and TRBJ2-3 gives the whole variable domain KAGVTQTPRYLIKTRGQQVTLSCSPISGHRSVSWYQQTPGQGLQFLFEYFSETQRNKGNFPGRFSGRQFSNSRSEMNVSTLELGDSALYLCASSLGGITDTQYFGPGTRLTVL.

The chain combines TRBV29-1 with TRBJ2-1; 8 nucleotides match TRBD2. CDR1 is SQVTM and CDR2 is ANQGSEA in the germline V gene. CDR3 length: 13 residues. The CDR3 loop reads CSQHGGAGNEQFF. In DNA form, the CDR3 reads TGCAGTCAGCACGGGGGGGCAGGTAATGAGCAGTTCTTC.

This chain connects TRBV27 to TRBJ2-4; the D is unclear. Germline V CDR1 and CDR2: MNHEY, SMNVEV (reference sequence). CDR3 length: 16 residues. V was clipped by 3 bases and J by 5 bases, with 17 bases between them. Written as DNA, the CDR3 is TGTGCCAGCAGTTTCATCGGCAGGTCGGCGGAAAACATTCAGTACTTC. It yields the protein CASSFIGRSAENIQYF.

The CDR3 is CASSDRGHTDTQYF. The DNA of the CDR3 is TGTGCCAGCAGTGACAGGGGACATACAGATACGCAGTATTTT. The chain uses TRBV25-1 and TRBJ2-3; possibly TRBD1 for D (6 bases). The CDR3 consists of 14 residues. Germline V gene data show CDR1 as MGHDK and CDR2 as SYGVNS. V gave up 3 bases and J gave up 3 bases, with 10 bases separating them.

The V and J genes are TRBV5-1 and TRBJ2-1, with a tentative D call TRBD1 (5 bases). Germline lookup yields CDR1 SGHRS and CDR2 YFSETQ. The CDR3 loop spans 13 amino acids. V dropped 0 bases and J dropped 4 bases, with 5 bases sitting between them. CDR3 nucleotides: TGCGCCAGCAGCTTGGGACAGTACAATGAGCAGTTCTTC. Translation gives CASSLGQYNEQFF.

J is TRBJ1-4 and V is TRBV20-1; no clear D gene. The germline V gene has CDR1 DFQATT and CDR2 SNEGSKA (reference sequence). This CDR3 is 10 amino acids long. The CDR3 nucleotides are TGCGGAGTCTGGCAGTATTCACTGTTTTTT. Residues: CGVWQYSLFF.

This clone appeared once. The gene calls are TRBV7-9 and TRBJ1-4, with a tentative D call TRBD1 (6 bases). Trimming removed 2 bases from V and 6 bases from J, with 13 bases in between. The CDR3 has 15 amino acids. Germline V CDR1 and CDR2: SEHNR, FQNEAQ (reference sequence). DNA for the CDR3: TGTGCCAGCAGCTTATGGGGGGGCACGGATGAAAAACTGTTTTTT. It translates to CASSLWGGTDEKLFF.

The DNA of the CDR3 is TGCGCCAGCAGCTTGATGAACACCGGGGAGCTGTTTTTT. Its translation: CASSLMNTGELFF. The chain joins TRBV5-1 to TRBJ2-2; D gene unclear. The V and J ends lost 1 base and 1 base respectively, with 2 bases between them. Germline V gives CDR1 SGHRS, CDR2 YFSETQ. CDR3 length: 13 residues.

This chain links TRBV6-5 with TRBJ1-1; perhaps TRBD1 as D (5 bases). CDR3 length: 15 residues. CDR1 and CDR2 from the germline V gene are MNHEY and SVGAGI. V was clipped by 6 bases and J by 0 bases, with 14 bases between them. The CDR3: CASRTRDGMNTEAFF. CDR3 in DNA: TGTGCCAGCAGAACACGGGACGGCATGAACACTGAAGCTTTCTTT.

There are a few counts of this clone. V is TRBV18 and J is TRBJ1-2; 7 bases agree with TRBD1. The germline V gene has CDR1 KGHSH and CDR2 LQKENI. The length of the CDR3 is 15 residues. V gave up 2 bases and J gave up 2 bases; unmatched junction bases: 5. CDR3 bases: TGTGCCAGCTCACCAGGGGAACAGGGGAACTATGGCTACACCTTC. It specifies CASSPGEQGNYGYTF.

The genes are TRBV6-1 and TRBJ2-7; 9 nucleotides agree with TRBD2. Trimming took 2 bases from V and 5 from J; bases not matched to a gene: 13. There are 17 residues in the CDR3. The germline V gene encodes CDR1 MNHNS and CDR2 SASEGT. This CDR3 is CASSESLGGRAFDEQYF. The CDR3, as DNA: TGTGCCAGCAGTGAATCGTTAGGCGGGAGGGCTTTCGACGAGCAGTACTTC.

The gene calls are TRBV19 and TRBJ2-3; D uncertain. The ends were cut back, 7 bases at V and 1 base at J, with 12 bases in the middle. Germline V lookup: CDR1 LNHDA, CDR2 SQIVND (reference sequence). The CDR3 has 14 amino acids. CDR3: CASTPVRGTDTQYF. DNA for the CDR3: TGTGCCAGTACCCCGGTCCGGGGCACAGATACGCAGTATTTT.

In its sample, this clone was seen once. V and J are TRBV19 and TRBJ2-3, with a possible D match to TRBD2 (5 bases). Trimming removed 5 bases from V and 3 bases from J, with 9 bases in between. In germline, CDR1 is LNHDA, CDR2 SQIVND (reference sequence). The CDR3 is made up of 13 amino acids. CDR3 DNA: TGTGCCAGTAGTCCCGGACTTACAGATACGCAGTATTTT. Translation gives CASSPGLTDTQYF.

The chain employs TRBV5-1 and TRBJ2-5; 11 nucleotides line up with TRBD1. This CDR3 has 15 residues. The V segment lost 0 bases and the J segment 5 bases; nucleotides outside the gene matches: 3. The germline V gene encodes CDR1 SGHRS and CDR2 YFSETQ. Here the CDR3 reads CASSLGTGGGETQYF. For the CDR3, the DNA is TGCGCCAGCAGCTTGGGGACAGGGGGCGGGGAGACCCAGTACTTC.

The CDR3 reads CASRGAYEQYF. The CDR3 DNA sequence: TGTGCCAGCAGGGGGGCCTACGAGCAGTACTTC. V usage is TRBV6-5 and J usage is TRBJ2-7; D might be TRBD1 or TRBD2, each matching 5 bases. Trimming left V 6 bases short and J 2 bases short, with 5 bases between. The length of the CDR3 is 11 residues. CDR1 is MNHEY and CDR2 is SVGAGI in the germline V gene.

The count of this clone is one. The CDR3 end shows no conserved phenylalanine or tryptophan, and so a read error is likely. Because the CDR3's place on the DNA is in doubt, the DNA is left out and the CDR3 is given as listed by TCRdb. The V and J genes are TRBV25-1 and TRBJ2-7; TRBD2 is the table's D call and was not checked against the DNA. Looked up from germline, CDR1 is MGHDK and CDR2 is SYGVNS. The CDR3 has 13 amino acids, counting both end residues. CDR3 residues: CASSPAGKTSLVL.

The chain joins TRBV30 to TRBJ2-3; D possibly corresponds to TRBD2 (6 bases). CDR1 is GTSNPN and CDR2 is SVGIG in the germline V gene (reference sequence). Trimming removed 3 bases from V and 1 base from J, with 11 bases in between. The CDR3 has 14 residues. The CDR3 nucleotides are TGTGCCTGGAGGAGAGGAGGGGGCACAGATACGCAGTATTTT. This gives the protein CAWRRGGGTDTQYF.

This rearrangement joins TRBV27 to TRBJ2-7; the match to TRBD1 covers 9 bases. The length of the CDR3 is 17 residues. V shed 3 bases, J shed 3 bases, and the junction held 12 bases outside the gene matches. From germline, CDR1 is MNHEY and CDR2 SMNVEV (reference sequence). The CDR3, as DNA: TGTGCCAGCAGTTTCGTACGGGGGACAGGGATCTTCTACGAGCAGTACTTC. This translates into CASSFVRGTGIFYEQYF.

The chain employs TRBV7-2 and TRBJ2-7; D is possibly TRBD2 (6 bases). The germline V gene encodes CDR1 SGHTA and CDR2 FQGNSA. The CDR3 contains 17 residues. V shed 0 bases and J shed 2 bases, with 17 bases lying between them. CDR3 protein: CASSLAQRGRPTYEQYF. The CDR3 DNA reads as TGTGCCAGCAGCTTAGCGCAACGTGGGAGGCCGACCTACGAGCAGTACTTC.

CDR3 residues: CASRNLGGPRTDTQYF. The CDR3 DNA reads TGTGCCAGCAGGAACCTGGGGGGGCCTCGCACAGATACGCAGTATTTT. V and J are TRBV13 and TRBJ2-3; possibly TRBD2 for D (7 bases). This CDR3 is 16 amino acids long. The germline V gene encodes CDR1 PRHDT and CDR2 FYEKMQ (reference sequence). Trimming left V 6 bases short and J 1 base short, with 17 bases between.

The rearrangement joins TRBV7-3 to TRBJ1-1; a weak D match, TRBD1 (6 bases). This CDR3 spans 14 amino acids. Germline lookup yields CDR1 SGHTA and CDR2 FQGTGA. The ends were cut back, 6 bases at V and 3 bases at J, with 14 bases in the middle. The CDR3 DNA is TGTGCCAGCAGTCCCCGGGGGGCCGACACTGAAGCTTTCTTT. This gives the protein CASSPRGADTEAFF.

This chain's CDR3 is CSVAQGANYEQYF. The CDR3 DNA follows: TGCAGCGTTGCCCAGGGGGCGAACTACGAGCAGTACTTC. The rearrangement links TRBV29-1 to TRBJ2-7; 8 nucleotides align to TRBD1. Germline assignment: CDR1 SQVTM and CDR2 ANQGSEA. Losses at the gene ends were 4 bases for V and 3 bases for J; bases not matched to a gene: 5. This CDR3 is 13 amino acids long.

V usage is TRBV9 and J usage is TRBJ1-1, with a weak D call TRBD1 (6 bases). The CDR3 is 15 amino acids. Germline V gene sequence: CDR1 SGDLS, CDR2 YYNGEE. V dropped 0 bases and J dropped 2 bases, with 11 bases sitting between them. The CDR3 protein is CASSVVGGGNTEAFF. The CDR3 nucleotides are TGTGCCAGCAGCGTAGTGGGGGGCGGAAACACTGAAGCTTTCTTT.